These 9 T cell receptor beta chains originate from one sample sequenced in a study of T-cell memory formation after mild COVID-19. TCRdb used MiXCR to reprocess the 5' RACE reads, holding one entry per CDR3 protein. Seen here are 130,000 to 150,000 distinct CDR3 sequences, 6% to 6.5% observed once, and the top ten hold around 1.9%. Sequencing input: PBMCs or a T cell subset sorted from them (not recorded which). The receptors derive from an adult woman who had mild COVID-19 (a few samples of this study predate the infection). Cell type and time point are not known.

This clonotype was observed a few times. CDR3 DNA: TGTGCCAGCAGTTTTCCAGGGGGCTATGGCTACACCTTC. Amino acid sequence: CASSFPGGYGYTF. The chain is built from TRBV12-3 or TRBV12-4 and TRBJ1-2; 7 nucleotides align to TRBD1. J was trimmed by 4 bases and V by 3 bases; bases with no gene match: 2. This CDR3 comprises 13 residues.

V is TRBV7-2 and J is TRBJ1-5; no firm D call. The germline gives CDR1 SGHTA, CDR2 FQGNSA. CDR3 length: 15 amino acids. Trimming cost V 4 bases and J 3 bases, with 13 bases left between them. The CDR3 DNA follows: TGTGCCAGCAGCTATGACGGAGGGATCAATCAGCCCCAGCATTTT. Its translation: CASSYDGGINQPQHF.

V gene TRBV12-3 or TRBV12-4 combines with J gene TRBJ2-3; D could derive from TRBD1 or TRBD2 (6 bases each). The CDR3 sequence is 13 residues long. This chain's CDR3 is CAQAGEEADTQYF. Here the CDR3 DNA reads TGTGCGCAGGCAGGGGAGGAGGCAGATACGCAGTATTTT.

The table lists this clonotype with many counts. The CDR3 DNA follows: TGCAGTGCTAGGGTACCGGGACAGGGGACCGAGCAGTACTTC. Residues: CSARVPGQGTEQYF. The chain couples TRBV20-1 to TRBJ2-7; 10 nucleotides match TRBD1. The CDR3 sequence is 14 residues long. Germline CDR1 and CDR2: DFQATT and SNEGSKA (reference sequence). The ends lost 3 bases at V and 6 bases at J; junction bases unmatched: 8.

This clonotype was seen ten or more times. V is TRBV6-5 and J is TRBJ1-2; a possible D gene is TRBD1 (6 bases). Germline V CDR1 and CDR2: MNHEY, SVGAGI. The CDR3 is made up of 17 amino acids. Trimming stripped 8 bases from V and 2 bases from J, with 24 bases between. CDR3: CASRAGLRRGFNYGYTF. The CDR3 nucleotides read TGTGCCAGCCGGGCGGGTCTTCGGAGGGGGTTCAACTATGGCTACACCTTC.

This clonotype was seen at least ten times. This chain joins TRBV30 and TRBJ1-5; no clear D gene. Germline V gene lookup returns CDR1 GTSNPN and CDR2 SVGIG (reference sequence). This CDR3 region has 13 residues. Trimming took 3 bases from V and 1 from J, leaving 7 bases between them. CDR3 amino acids: CAWRHGSNQPQHF. The CDR3 DNA follows: TGTGCCTGGAGACATGGGAGCAATCAGCCCCAGCATTTT.

In this sample, this clonotype turned up a few times. The gene calls are TRBV10-3 and TRBJ2-6, with a tentative D call TRBD1 (6 bases). V lost 5 bases and J 0 bases, leaving 11 bases between the germline ends. The CDR3 is 16 residues long. From germline, CDR1 is ENHRY and CDR2 SYGVKD. DNA of the CDR3: TGTGCCATCAGTCCCAACAGGGACTCTGGGGCCAACGTCCTGACTTTC. Its translation is CAISPNRDSGANVLTF.

The rearrangement uses TRBV30 and TRBJ2-2; 7 bases align to TRBD1. The CDR3 consists of 15 residues. The germline V gene has CDR1 GTSNPN and CDR2 SVGIG (reference sequence). After removal of 4 bases from V and 5 bases from J, the junction contained 10 bases not matched to a gene. The CDR3, as DNA: TGTGCCTGGAAGGTTGGACCGGGACAGACCGGGGAGCTGTTTTTT. This gives the protein CAWKVGPGQTGELFF. The complete variable domain, with remaining parts taken from reference TRBV30 and TRBJ2-2, reads SQTIHQWPATLVQPVGSPLSLECTVEGTSNPNLYWYRQAAGRGLQLLFYSVGIGQISSEVPQNLSASRPQDRQFILSSKKLLLSDSGFYLCAWKVGPGQTGELFFGEGSRLTVL.

This clonotype turned up a few times. The chain is built from TRBV3-1 and TRBJ1-2; tentative D call: TRBD1 (5 bases). The germline CDR1 and CDR2 sequences are LGHDT and YNNKEL (reference sequence). V was cut by 0 bases and J by 4 bases, with 12 bases left in between. The CDR3 covers 15 residues. The CDR3 DNA follows: TGTGCCAGCAGCCAAGAACGCGGCGGGGCCTATGGCTACACCTTC. Its protein product is CASSQERGGAYGYTF.